What follows describes a single TCR beta chain. Its matching antigen is unknown. This specimen belongs to a study of cytomegalovirus exposure and HLA in healthy donors. Findings of the study overall: The productive fraction for most TCR beta V segments was about 90% or about 30% in an earlier analysis. The number of N-insertions in an Asian-associated ancestry cluster was reportedly below the approximately 700-donor mean in a later analysis. A classifier reportedly called cytomegalovirus status with high sensitivity and specificity.

Looked up from germline, CDR1 is SGHNT and CDR2 is YENEEA. V dropped 0 bases and J dropped 8 bases, with 8 bases sitting between them. This CDR3 has 13 residues. PCR primers comprised 60 Vbeta and 13 Jbeta primers. Assay: immunoSEQ multiplex PCR; the TCRdb copy retains only in-frame clones and omits some. The sample shows about 120,000 clones, about 74% of them seen only once. The clonotype was recovered from a male donor in good health and CMV-seronegative. The sequencing input was PBMCs. The genes are TRBV11-3 and TRBJ2-1; D is ambiguous. CDR3 nucleotides: TGTGCCAGCAGCTTAGAGCGGTACGATGAGCAGTTCTTC. Its protein is CASSLERYDEQFF.